These 26 T cell receptor beta chains originate from one sample sequenced in a study of T-cell reconstitution after alpha-beta-depleted transplantation in children. The TCRbeta library was prepared with unique molecular identifiers. MiXCR was run by TCRdb on the PCR reads, yielding one entry per CDR3 protein. This table holds about 600,000 distinct CDR3 sequences, 13% found once. The material sequenced was PBMCs, mostly from graft donor cells, taken 360 days after TCRalphabeta/CD19-depleted stem cell transplant. The receptors were gathered from a male patient younger than 18 who had a stem cell transplant for acute myeloid leukemia, so the T cells may come from the graft donor.

This clonotype was found many times. The chain is built from TRBV7-3 and TRBJ2-1, with TRBD2 matching over 8 bases. With V trimmed by 1 base and J by 5 bases, 4 bases remained unmatched. This CDR3 comprises 15 residues. Germline CDR1 SGHTA, CDR2 FQGTGA. CDR3 nucleotide sequence: TGTGCCAGCAGCTTAAGGACTAGCAGCGACAATGAGCAGTTCTTC. It encodes CASSLRTSSDNEQFF.

CDR3 sequence: CASNTGTGVTQYF. CDR3 DNA sequence: TGTGCCAGCAATACCGGGACAGGGGTCACCCAGTACTTC. The chain employs TRBV7-2 and TRBJ2-5; 10 bases match TRBD1. The CDR3 sequence is 13 residues long. With 7 bases clipped from V and 8 bases from J, the junction kept 7 bases outside the gene matches. Germline CDR1 SGHTA, CDR2 FQGNSA.

The sample holds many counts of this clonotype. The chain combines TRBV23-1 with TRBJ2-5, with D uncertain. TRBV23-1 is reported as an ORF; its role is uncertain. The CDR3 sequence is 15 residues long. V was pared by 1 base and J by 2 bases, with 11 bases between. The CDR3 sequence is CASSQCRRVQETQYF. CDR3 DNA sequence: TGCGCCAGCAGTCAATGTCGTCGCGTACAAGAGACCCAGTACTTC.

The V and J genes are TRBV12-3 or TRBV12-4 and TRBJ2-7; 8 positions match TRBD1. J was trimmed by 2 bases and V by 6 bases; bases with no gene match: 6. The CDR3 contains 14 residues. The CDR3 DNA follows: TGTGCCAGCAGACTACGGGACAGGACCTACGAGCAGTACTTC. Amino acids: CASRLRDRTYEQYF.

This clonotype came up a few times. The chain combines TRBV9 with TRBJ2-5; 12 bases are shared with TRBD2. Trimming removed 3 bases from V and 5 bases from J; junction bases left unmatched: 11. This CDR3 spans 17 amino acids. From germline, CDR1 is SGDLS and CDR2 YYNGEE. The CDR3 loop reads CASSASPSLAGGETQYF. The CDR3 DNA is TGTGCCAGCAGCGCTTCTCCTTCTCTAGCGGGAGGGGAGACCCAGTACTTC.

This chain links TRBV29-1 with TRBJ2-1; 7 bases map to TRBD2. This CDR3 comprises 13 residues. Germline loops: CDR1 SQVTM, CDR2 ANQGSEA. V shed 1 base, J shed 10 bases, and the junction held 7 bases outside the gene matches. The chain's CDR3 is CSVEGLAPEEQFF. DNA for the CDR3: TGCAGCGTTGAAGGACTAGCACCGGAAGAGCAGTTCTTC.

Points on this clonotype: Possible read error: a much larger clone is one base away. V usage is TRBV7-6 and J usage is TRBJ2-7, with D perhaps matching TRBD1 or TRBD2 (5 bases each). This CDR3 region has 12 residues. Germline V gene data show CDR1 as SGHVS and CDR2 as FNYEAQ. Trimming pared 5 bases from V and 3 bases from J, leaving 8 bases between. The CDR3 coding sequence is TGTGCCAGCAGCGAGGGGTTCTACGAGCAGTACTTC. This codes for CASSEGFYEQYF.

This clonotype was observed at least ten times. The chain recombines TRBV7-8 with TRBJ2-1; 11 bases map to TRBD2. The CDR3 is 16 residues long. The J segment lost 5 bases and the V segment lost 3 bases, leaving 6 bases of the junction unmatched. The germline V gene encodes CDR1 SGHVS and CDR2 FQNEAQ. The DNA of the CDR3 is TGTGCCAGCAGCTTCGAGATAGCGGGAGGGAACAATGAGCAGTTCTTC. Its protein is CASSFEIAGGNNEQFF.

This clonotype appeared a single time. The gene calls are TRBV5-6 and TRBJ2-3, with 7 bases fitting TRBD1. Per germline, CDR1 SGHDT and CDR2 YYEEEE. Germline trimming cut 2 bases from V and 4 bases from J; bases unmatched to any gene: 4. CDR3 length: 14 amino acids. The DNA for the CDR3 is TGTGCCAGCAGCTTTAATACAGGGGCAGATACGCAGTATTTT. Its translation: CASSFNTGADTQYF. Full variable domain (missing parts from reference TRBV5-6 and TRBJ2-3): DAGVTQSPTHLIKTRGQQVTLRCSPKSGHDTVSWYQQALGQGPQFIFQYYEEEERQRGNFPDRFSGHQFPNYSSELNVNALLLGDSALYLCASSFNTGADTQYFGPGTRLTVL.

This clonotype was found a few times. Here the CDR3 DNA reads TGTGCCAGCGGGGACAGGGGGCCGAGCACTGAAGCTTTCTTT. Its translation: CASGDRGPSTEAFF. The chain recombines TRBV18 with TRBJ1-1; 12 nucleotides match TRBD1. The CDR3 extends over 14 amino acids. Germline V CDR1 and CDR2: KGHSH, LQKENI. V dropped 8 bases and J dropped 4; count of bases not matched to a gene: 5.

This CDR3 is CASSYGWTVSYEQYF. The CDR3 DNA reads TGTGCCAGCAGTTACGGTTGGACAGTATCCTACGAGCAGTACTTC. The chain carries TRBV6-5 and TRBJ2-7, with D possibly TRBD1 on 6 matching bases. Trimming took 2 bases from V and 1 from J, leaving 12 bases between them. Germline assignment: CDR1 MNHEY and CDR2 SVGAGI. The CDR3 is 15 residues long.

The chain employs TRBV5-1 and TRBJ2-7; 15 nucleotides line up with TRBD2. CDR3 length equals 21 residues. The germline V gene has CDR1 SGHRS and CDR2 YFSETQ. V was pared by 0 bases and J by 5 bases, with 18 bases of the junction left unmatched. The CDR3 reads CASSLDDPGLAGGYLGDEQYF. Here the CDR3 DNA reads TGCGCCAGCAGCTTGGATGACCCGGGACTAGCGGGAGGTTACCTGGGCGACGAGCAGTACTTC.

V and J are TRBV27 and TRBJ2-1; D is ambiguous. The V gene lost 6 bases and the J gene lost 3 bases, with 12 bases spanning the gap. The CDR3 runs 14 residues. Germline V gives CDR1 MNHEY, CDR2 SMNVEV (reference sequence). CDR3 amino acids: CASSVPNGYNEQFF. Written as DNA, the CDR3 is TGTGCCAGCAGCGTTCCAAACGGCTACAATGAGCAGTTCTTC.

The chain couples TRBV7-3 to TRBJ2-3, with D perhaps matching TRBD1 or TRBD2 (5 bases each). The germline V and J ends were trimmed by 3 bases and 0 bases, with 13 bases remaining between them. CDR1 and CDR2 (germline): SGHTA, FQGTGA. The CDR3 contains 16 residues. The CDR3 region is CASSFHRDRSTDTQYF. CDR3 nucleotide sequence: TGTGCCAGCAGCTTCCACCGGGACCGTAGCACAGATACGCAGTATTTT.

This clonotype has only a few counts. The CDR3 here is CSVVIRREGLVEYF. Here the CDR3 DNA reads TGCAGCGTTGTGATTAGGCGGGAGGGCCTTGTGGAGTACTTC. The V and J genes are TRBV29-1 and TRBJ2-4; 9 bases agree with TRBD2. CDR3 size: 14 residues. J gave up 14 bases and V 4 bases, and 15 bases lay outside the gene matches. CDR1 and CDR2 from the germline V gene are SQVTM and ANQGSEA.

This clonotype was picked up a small number of times. The gene calls are TRBV12-3 or TRBV12-4 and TRBJ2-5; 8 bases map to TRBD2. There are 15 residues in the CDR3. The V and J ends lost 3 bases and 4 bases, in that order; junction bases with no gene match: 7. The CDR3 protein is CASSFTGGPGETQYF. As DNA, the CDR3 is TGTGCCAGCAGTTTTACGGGAGGGCCGGGAGAGACCCAGTACTTC.

The chain employs TRBV11-1 and TRBJ2-7; TRBD1 matches 9 bases. The length of the CDR3 is 15 residues. V lost 5 bases and J lost 3; bases outside the gene matches: 8. Germline-derived CDR1 and CDR2 are SGHAT and FQDESV (reference sequence). DNA for the CDR3: TGTGCCAGCAGCGCGGGACAGGGAGGTAACTACGAGCAGTACTTC. Encoded protein: CASSAGQGGNYEQYF.

In this sample, this clonotype turned up many times. The chain employs TRBV4-1 and TRBJ2-5; no clear D gene. Germline V lookup: CDR1 MGHRA, CDR2 YSYEKL. The CDR3 runs 13 residues. Trimming pared 1 base from V and 4 bases from J, leaving 7 bases between. The chain's CDR3 is CASSQVYGETQYF. CDR3 coding DNA: TGCGCCAGCAGCCAAGTATATGGAGAGACCCAGTACTTC.

The chain uses TRBV4-2 and TRBJ2-1; weak D call: TRBD2 (7 bases). Trimming pared 4 bases from V and 8 bases from J, leaving 21 bases between. CDR1 and CDR2 (germline): LGHNA, YNFKEQ. The CDR3 consists of 16 residues. The CDR3 spells CASSPTRGPAMDEQFF. Here the CDR3 DNA reads TGTGCCAGCAGCCCGACGCGGGGGCCAGCTATGGATGAGCAGTTCTTC.

The rearrangement joins TRBV14 to TRBJ1-3; D gene uncertain. V lost 1 base and J lost 0, with 10 bases in between. The CDR3 runs to 16 residues. The germline CDR1 and CDR2 sequences are SGHDN and FVKESK. The CDR3 nucleotides read TGTGCCAGCAGCCAAGCCTGGGCAAGCTCTGGAAACACCATATATTTT. Translation gives CASSQAWASSGNTIYF.

This clonotype was seen more than once but under ten times. The rearrangement joins TRBV7-6 to TRBJ2-7, with 9 bases that match TRBD2. J lost 3 bases, V lost 5 bases, and 2 bases had no gene match. The length of the CDR3 is 13 residues. Per the germline V gene, CDR1 is SGHVS and CDR2 is FNYEAQ. CDR3 sequence (DNA): TGTGCCAGCAGCCAGACTAGCGGCTACGAGCAGTACTTC. Its protein is CASSQTSGYEQYF.

This clonotype came up many times. J is TRBJ2-1 and V is TRBV10-3, with 7 bases lining up with TRBD2. Germline-derived CDR1 and CDR2 are ENHRY and SYGVKD. The CDR3 length is 16 residues. With 2 bases clipped from V and 6 bases from J, the junction kept 10 bases outside the gene matches. The CDR3 protein is CAISEPKGAGSNEQFF. The CDR3 bases are TGTGCCATCAGTGAGCCGAAGGGAGCGGGAAGCAATGAGCAGTTCTTC.

This clonotype has at least ten counts. This CDR3 reads CASRPSGGETQYF. DNA for the CDR3: TGCGCCAGCAGACCGTCCGGGGGGGAGACCCAGTACTTC. The rearrangement uses TRBV5-1 and TRBJ2-5, with 7 bases fitting TRBD2. With 5 bases clipped from V and 5 bases from J, the junction kept 6 bases outside the gene matches. Germline lookup yields CDR1 SGHRS and CDR2 YFSETQ. The CDR3 is 13 residues long.

This clonotype was counted only a few times. The chain recombines TRBV7-8 with TRBJ2-7, with D possibly matching TRBD1 (5 bases). The CDR3 is 15 amino acids. Germline assignment: CDR1 SGHVS and CDR2 FQNEAQ. The germline V and J ends were trimmed by 5 bases and 2 bases, with 16 bases remaining between them. CDR3 residues: CASSMPHDRPYEQYF. In DNA, the CDR3 is TGTGCCAGCAGCATGCCCCATGACAGACCCTACGAGCAGTACTTC.

Details on this clonotype: This may come from a read error, since a much larger clone is one base off. The rearrangement uses TRBV6-2 or TRBV6-3 and TRBJ2-1, with 11 nucleotides matching TRBD2. CDR1 is MNHEY, CDR2 SVGEGT, per germline. The junction had 4 bases not matched to a gene; V was cut back by 7 bases and J by 2 bases. The CDR3 spans 15 residues. The CDR3 protein is CASTAGLAAYNEQFF. The CDR3 nucleotides are TGTGCCAGCACCGCGGGACTAGCGGCCTACAATGAGCAGTTCTTC.

This clonotype has more than one count but fewer than ten. This chain joins TRBV20-1 and TRBJ2-5; D unclear. Germline V CDR1 and CDR2: DFQATT, SNEGSKA (reference sequence). Trimming pared 1 base from V and 9 bases from J, leaving 15 bases between. The CDR3 consists of 13 residues. The CDR3 loop reads CSARGGRPVAQYF. The CDR3 nucleotides read TGCAGTGCTAGAGGAGGACGCCCGGTGGCCCAGTACTTC.